The 32 T cell receptor beta chains below were found in one sample sequenced in a study of shared clonotypes between healthy human individuals. As defined, naive CD8 cells were CD45RO-negative and positively selected for CCR7, with terminally differentiated effector memory CD45RA+ cells excluded. Produced via immunoSEQ multiplex PCR; TCRdb's table is partial and in-frame only. This table has over 800,000 clones, 80% to 95% appearing once. The sample was naive CD8+ T cells sorted from blood. The receptors stem from a man between 25 and 39 years old in good health.

J is TRBJ2-1 and V is TRBV11-3; D might be TRBD2 (5 bases). Between the trimmed V and J ends, which lost 2 bases and 5 bases, there was a span of 13 bases. Germline V gene data show CDR1 as SGHNT and CDR2 as YENEEA. The CDR3 is 15 amino acids. This CDR3 reads CASSLSLGSHNEQFF. DNA for the CDR3: TGTGCCAGCAGCTTAAGTTTGGGGAGCCACAATGAGCAGTTCTTC.

For the CDR3, the DNA is TGTGCCAGCAGCTTCCGGTCTCGACGGGTAGATGAGCAGTTCTTC. Amino acids: CASSFRSRRVDEQFF. This chain links TRBV7-9 with TRBJ2-1; D is unclear. Per germline, CDR1 SEHNR and CDR2 FQNEAQ (reference sequence). CDR3 length: 15 residues. Trimming pared 3 bases from V and 8 bases from J, leaving 17 bases between.

This chain connects TRBV6-5 to TRBJ2-1, with D perhaps given as TRBD1 or TRBD2 (5 bases each). The CDR3 covers 15 residues. Germline values: CDR1 MNHEY, CDR2 SVGAGI. V lost 6 bases and J 0 bases, leaving 12 bases between the germline ends. CDR3 loop: CASSNRDLSYNEQFF. CDR3 bases: TGTGCCAGCAGCAACCGGGACCTCTCCTACAATGAGCAGTTCTTC.

The genes are TRBV5-8 and TRBJ2-7, with D maybe TRBD1 (6 bases). Germline V gene lookup returns CDR1 SGHTS and CDR2 YDEGEE. V was pared by 4 bases and J by 0 bases, with 14 bases between. This CDR3 has 15 residues. CDR3 sequence: CASSQGQTNSYEQYF. Written as DNA, the CDR3 is TGTGCCAGCAGCCAAGGACAGACCAACTCCTACGAGCAGTACTTC.

The V gene is TRBV2, the J gene TRBJ2-5; 8 bases are a match to TRBD1. With 3 bases clipped from V and 5 bases from J, the junction kept 5 bases outside the gene matches. The CDR3 contains 14 residues. The germline gives CDR1 SNHLY, CDR2 FYNNEI. The CDR3 here is CASSDQGAWETQYF. The CDR3 nucleotides are TGTGCCAGCAGTGACCAGGGGGCATGGGAGACCCAGTACTTC.

The chain employs TRBV4-3 and TRBJ2-3, with 9 bases matching TRBD1. This CDR3 contains 14 residues. V shed 8 bases, J shed 3 bases, and the junction held 6 bases outside the gene matches. Looked up from germline, CDR1 is LGHNA and CDR2 is YSLEER. The DNA of the CDR3 is TGCGCCAGCCAACAGGGGGCTGGGACAGATACGCAGTATTTT. It specifies CASQQGAGTDTQYF.

On this clone: Distinct nucleotide sequences in the sample also encode this CDR3. The chain uses TRBV7-9 and TRBJ2-1; no clear D. The ends were cut back, 0 bases at V and 7 bases at J, with 4 bases in the middle. Germline CDR1 is SEHNR and CDR2 is FQNEAQ (reference sequence). The CDR3 loop spans 12 amino acids. In DNA, the CDR3 is TGTGCCAGCAGCTTAGCAGTGAATGAGCAGTTCTTC. Translation: CASSLAVNEQFF.

The chain uses TRBV6-5 and TRBJ2-2; D remains ambiguous. The germline V and J ends were trimmed by 0 bases and 7 bases, with 12 bases remaining between them. The CDR3 spans 15 residues. Germline V gene lookup returns CDR1 MNHEY and CDR2 SVGAGI. Here the CDR3 reads CASSYSNPGGGELFF. Written as DNA, the CDR3 is TGTGCCAGCAGTTACTCGAATCCTGGCGGCGGGGAGCTGTTTTTT.

The chain couples TRBV6-6 to TRBJ1-1; D remains ambiguous. CDR3 length equals 14 residues. Deletions cut 2 bases from V and 3 bases from J, with 10 bases between. Germline V gives CDR1 MNHNY, CDR2 SVGAGI (reference sequence). The CDR3 region is CASSYVGLDTEAFF. For the CDR3, the DNA is TGTGCCAGCAGTTACGTGGGCCTAGACACTGAAGCTTTCTTT.

This clone is a singleton in its sample. V gene TRBV9 combines with J gene TRBJ1-2; the D gene is possibly TRBD1 (6 bases). Trimming stripped 4 bases from V and 3 bases from J, with 25 bases between. Looked up from germline, CDR1 is SGDLS and CDR2 is YYNGEE. The CDR3 runs to 18 residues. The CDR3 sequence is CASSPRDTQGHSDYGYTF. The CDR3, as DNA: TGTGCCAGCAGCCCGCGGGACACCCAAGGGCATAGTGACTATGGCTACACCTTC.

V and J are TRBV29-1 and TRBJ2-3; 8 positions agree with TRBD2. Per germline, CDR1 SQVTM and CDR2 ANQGSEA. CDR3 length equals 16 residues. V trimming: 3 bases; J trimming: 3 bases; junction bases outside the gene matches: 11. CDR3 DNA: TGCAGCGTTGAGGGGGGGGTTGGCGGGAGGACAGATACGCAGTATTTT. Residues: CSVEGGVGGRTDTQYF.

The J gene is TRBJ2-6, the V gene TRBV7-8, with D maybe TRBD2 (5 bases). The V and J ends lost 1 base and 1 base respectively, with 11 bases between them. The CDR3 sequence is 17 residues long. Germline V gene data show CDR1 as SGHVS and CDR2 as FQNEAQ. The CDR3 spells CASSLVEGWSGANVLTF. CDR3 nucleotides: TGTGCCAGCAGCTTAGTAGAGGGATGGTCTGGGGCCAACGTCCTGACTTTC. Together with reference TRBV7-8 and TRBJ2-6, the CDR3 gives the full variable domain: GAGVSQSPRYKVAKRGQDVALRCDPISGHVSLFWYQQALGQGPEFLTYFQNEAQLDKSGLPSDRFFAERPEGSVSTLKIQRTQQEDSAVYLCASSLVEGWSGANVLTFGAGSRLTVL.

The genes are TRBV11-2 and TRBJ2-7; no definite D call. Trimming removed 7 bases at V and 6 bases at J, with 13 bases between. This CDR3 is 12 amino acids long. The germline V gene has CDR1 SGHAT and CDR2 FQNNGV. The CDR3, as DNA: TGTGCCAGCACCTCCTCGGGCGGCGAGCAGTACTTC. This translates into CASTSSGGEQYF. Full variable domain (missing parts from reference TRBV11-2 and TRBJ2-7): EAGVAQSPRYKIIEKRQSVAFWCNPISGHATLYWYQQILGQGPKLLIQFQNNGVVDDSQLPKDRFSAERLKGVDSTLKIQPAKLEDSAVYLCASTSSGGEQYFGPGTRLTVT.

The J gene is TRBJ2-1, the V gene TRBV7-2; unclear D gene. There are 14 residues in the CDR3. Germline assignment: CDR1 SGHTA and CDR2 FQGNSA. V dropped 3 bases and J dropped 6 bases, with 12 bases sitting between them. The CDR3 DNA is TGTGCCAGCAGCTTGAATCGCGGCTCCAATGAGCAGTTCTTC. As protein: CASSLNRGSNEQFF.

The chain links TRBV27 to TRBJ2-3; D might be TRBD1 (5 bases). Germline CDR1 MNHEY, CDR2 SMNVEV (reference sequence). CDR3 size: 18 residues. V lost 2 bases and J lost 2, with 20 bases in between. CDR3 nucleotide sequence: TGTGCCAGCAGTTTACAATTGGGGAACCAGGGTTCCACAGATACGCAGTATTTT. Translation gives CASSLQLGNQGSTDTQYF.

The chain uses TRBV9 and TRBJ2-3; D possibly corresponds to TRBD2 (6 bases). The CDR3 has 15 amino acids. V was clipped by 3 bases and J by 1 base, with 12 bases between them. Looked up from germline, CDR1 is SGDLS and CDR2 is YYNGEE. For the CDR3, the DNA is TGTGCCAGCAGCGACGGAGGAGGGGGCACAGATACGCAGTATTTT. It is translated as CASSDGGGGTDTQYF.

The chain uses TRBV29-1 and TRBJ2-1, with 14 bases aligning to TRBD2. With V trimmed by 7 bases and J by 4 bases, 3 bases remained unmatched. The CDR3 is made up of 14 amino acids. The V gene's germline CDR1 is SQVTM and CDR2 ANQGSEA. For the CDR3, the DNA is TGCAGCGCCGGACTAGCGGGAGGTTACAATGAGCAGTTCTTC. Its protein product is CSAGLAGGYNEQFF.

The V call is TRBV6-5, the J call TRBJ2-1; weak D call: TRBD2 (6 bases). CDR1 is MNHEY, CDR2 SVGAGI, per germline. Trimming pared 6 bases from V and 5 bases from J, leaving 17 bases between. This CDR3 has 15 residues. CDR3 DNA sequence: TGTGCCAGCAGGGCCGAGGGAGGAGTCCACAATGAGCAGTTCTTC. It is translated as CASRAEGGVHNEQFF.

The chain joins TRBV19 to TRBJ2-1; 10 nucleotides agree with TRBD2. The germline V gene has CDR1 LNHDA and CDR2 SQIVND (reference sequence). CDR3 size: 16 residues. J gave up 4 bases and V 4 bases, and 7 bases lay outside the gene matches. CDR3 in DNA: TGTGCCAGTAGTACCCCCGGGACTAGCGTATACAATGAGCAGTTCTTC. This translates into CASSTPGTSVYNEQFF.

This chain joins TRBV7-6 and TRBJ2-3; D gene uncertain. CDR1 and CDR2 (germline): SGHVS, FNYEAQ. The V gene lost 4 bases and the J gene lost 6 bases, with 8 bases spanning the gap. This CDR3 is 12 amino acids long. In nucleotides, the CDR3 is TGTGCCAGCAGCTCTATTGAGGATACGCAGTATTTT. Translated, it gives CASSSIEDTQYF. Together with reference TRBV7-6 and TRBJ2-3, the CDR3 gives the full variable domain: GAGVSQSPRYKVTKRGQDVALRCDPISGHVSLYWYRQALGQGPEFLTYFNYEAQQDKSGLPNDRFSAERPEGSISTLTIQRTEQRDSAMYRCASSSIEDTQYFGPGTRLTVL.

V and J are TRBV5-5 and TRBJ2-7; D remains unclear. The germline gives CDR1 SGHKS, CDR2 YYEKEE (reference sequence). The CDR3 covers 12 residues. V was shortened by 8 bases and J by 6 bases, with 15 bases between the two germline ends. CDR3 sequence reads: CASYRGGAEQYF. The CDR3 DNA reads as TGTGCCAGTTACCGAGGTGGAGCCGAGCAGTACTTC.

As regards this clone: The identical CDR3 is also encoded by other nucleotide sequences in the sample. CDR3 residues: CASSLLGTVNTEAFF. The CDR3 region has the DNA TGTGCCAGCAGTTTATTAGGGACAGTGAACACTGAAGCTTTCTTT. This chain joins TRBV27 and TRBJ1-1; 7 positions match TRBD1. Germline V CDR1 and CDR2: MNHEY, SMNVEV (reference sequence). Losses at the gene ends were 1 base for V and 0 bases for J; bases not matched to a gene: 2. The CDR3 runs to 15 residues.

V gene TRBV10-2 combines with J gene TRBJ2-1; D may correspond to TRBD1 or TRBD2 (5 bases each). The germline V gene encodes CDR1 WSHSY and CDR2 SAAADI. The CDR3 totals 14 residues. With 7 bases removed from V and 10 bases from J, the gap between germline ends came to 20 bases. In DNA, the CDR3 is TGCGCCAGCATAGACAGCTCCCGTCGAGGGGAGCAGTTCTTC. Its protein product is CASIDSSRRGEQFF.

The J gene is TRBJ2-3, the V gene TRBV7-9, with TRBD2 identical over 7 bases. The CDR3 spans 17 residues. The trim removed 5 bases at V and 2 bases at J, leaving 13 bases unmatched. Germline-derived CDR1 and CDR2 are SEHNR and FQNEAQ (reference sequence). The CDR3 nucleotides read TGTGCCAGCAGCCGTCCCCTTCTAGCGGTTAACACAGATACGCAGTATTTT. This gives the protein CASSRPLLAVNTDTQYF. Filled out from reference TRBV7-9 and TRBJ2-3, the complete variable domain reads DTGVSQNPRHKITKRGQNVTFRCDPISEHNRLYWYRQTLGQGPEFLTYFQNEAQLEKSRLLSDRFSAERPKGSFSTLEIQRTEQGDSAMYLCASSRPLLAVNTDTQYFGPGTRLTVL.

The gene calls are TRBV29-1 and TRBJ2-7, with no clear D. The CDR3 has 12 residues. V gave up 4 bases and J gave up 7 bases, with 14 bases separating them. Germline loops: CDR1 SQVTM, CDR2 ANQGSEA. The CDR3 DNA reads as TGCAGCGTTGTAACCACCTTTGCGGAGCAGTACTTC. Amino acids: CSVVTTFAEQYF.

J is TRBJ2-7 and V is TRBV7-9; TRBD2 agrees at 8 bases. The CDR3 consists of 14 residues. Per germline, CDR1 SEHNR and CDR2 FQNEAQ (reference sequence). The ends lost 4 bases at V and 4 bases at J; junction bases unmatched: 6. The CDR3 sequence: CASSSPGLGYEQYF. The CDR3, as DNA: TGTGCCAGCAGCTCACCGGGACTAGGGTACGAGCAGTACTTC.

The chain is built from TRBV2 and TRBJ2-7, with D perhaps being TRBD1 or TRBD2 (5 bases each). There are 18 residues in the CDR3. Germline V gives CDR1 SNHLY, CDR2 FYNNEI. V was clipped by 4 bases and J by 4 bases, with 26 bases between them. The chain's CDR3 is CASSVPRLDGTYRYEQYF. CDR3 DNA sequence: TGTGCCAGCAGTGTCCCCCGCCTGGACGGGACGTATCGATACGAGCAGTACTTC.

The rearrangement uses TRBV9 and TRBJ2-5, with TRBD2 matching 9 bases. This CDR3 is built from 16 residues. Trimming cost V 1 base and J 2 bases; bases outside gene matches: 6. Germline values: CDR1 SGDLS, CDR2 YYNGEE. The CDR3 sequence is CASSVIASGNQETQYF. The CDR3 DNA reads TGTGCCAGCAGCGTAATTGCTAGCGGGAATCAAGAGACCCAGTACTTC. Full variable domain (rest looked up from reference TRBV9 and TRBJ2-5): DSGVTQTPKHLITATGQRVTLRCSPRSGDLSVYWYQQSLDQGLQFLIQYYNGEERAKGNILERFSAQQFPDLHSELNLSSLELGDSALYFCASSVIASGNQETQYFGPGTRLLVL.

The chain has TRBV6-5 and TRBJ2-7, with TRBD1 matching 7 bases. The CDR3 runs 12 residues. V lost 6 bases, J lost 9 bases, and 8 bases stayed unmatched. Germline loops: CDR1 MNHEY, CDR2 SVGAGI. This CDR3 is CASSPYRGRQYF. In DNA, the CDR3 is TGTGCCAGCAGCCCCTACAGGGGTAGGCAGTACTTC.

The CDR3 nucleotides read TGCAGCGTTGCAGGACAGTTCTATGGCTACACCTTC. This translates into CSVAGQFYGYTF. The chain uses TRBV29-1 and TRBJ1-2; a possible D gene is TRBD1 (6 bases). Germline assignment: CDR1 SQVTM and CDR2 ANQGSEA. The CDR3 covers 12 residues. V lost 4 bases and J 4 bases, leaving 10 bases between the germline ends. Together with reference TRBV29-1 and TRBJ1-2, the CDR3 gives the full variable domain: SAVISQKPSRDICQRGTSLTIQCQVDSQVTMMFWYRQQPGQSLTLIATANQGSEATYESGFVIDKFPISRPNLTFSTLTVSNMSPEDSSIYLCSVAGQFYGYTFGSGTRLTVV.

This chain joins TRBV7-2 and TRBJ2-1; D could derive from TRBD1 or TRBD2 (6 bases each). Trimming removed 1 base from V and 0 bases from J, with 13 bases in between. Germline-derived CDR1 and CDR2 are SGHTA and FQGNSA. The CDR3 covers 17 residues. DNA of the CDR3: TGTGCCAGCAGCTTAGAATTAGGGGGGATCTCCTACAATGAGCAGTTCTTC. Translating gives CASSLELGGISYNEQFF.

The count of this clone is one. This chain links TRBV7-9 with TRBJ2-3; D uncertain. Per the germline V gene, CDR1 is SEHNR and CDR2 is FQNEAQ (reference sequence). V was shortened by 5 bases and J by 6 bases, with 9 bases between the two germline ends. The CDR3 extends over 12 amino acids. Here the CDR3 reads CASSTNRDTQYF. The CDR3 DNA reads TGTGCCAGCAGCACGAATCGGGATACGCAGTATTTT. Full variable domain (outside the CDR3, taken from reference TRBV7-9 and TRBJ2-3): DTGVSQNPRHKITKRGQNVTFRCDPISEHNRLYWYRQTLGQGPEFLTYFQNEAQLEKSRLLSDRFSAERPKGSFSTLEIQRTEQGDSAMYLCASSTNRDTQYFGPGTRLTVL.